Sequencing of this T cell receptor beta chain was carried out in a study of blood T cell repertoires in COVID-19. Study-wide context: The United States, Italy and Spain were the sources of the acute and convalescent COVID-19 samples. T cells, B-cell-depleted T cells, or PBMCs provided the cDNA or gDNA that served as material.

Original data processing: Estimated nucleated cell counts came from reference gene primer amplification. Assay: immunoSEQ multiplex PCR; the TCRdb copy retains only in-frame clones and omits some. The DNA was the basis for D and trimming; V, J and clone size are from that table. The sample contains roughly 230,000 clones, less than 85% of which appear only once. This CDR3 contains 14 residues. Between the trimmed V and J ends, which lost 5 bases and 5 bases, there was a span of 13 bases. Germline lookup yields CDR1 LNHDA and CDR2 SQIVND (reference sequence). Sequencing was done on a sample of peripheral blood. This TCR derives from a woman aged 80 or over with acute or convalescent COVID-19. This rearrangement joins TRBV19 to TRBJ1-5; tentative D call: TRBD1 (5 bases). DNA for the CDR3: TGTGCCAGTAGTCCCTCAGGGCGATATCAGCCCCAGCATTTT. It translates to CASSPSGRYQPQHF.